This TCR beta chain was sequenced during a study of OX40 agonist ivuxolimab in advanced cancers. For the study at large: Treatment received earlier with anti-PD-1, anti-PD-L1 or anti-CTLA-4 agents was allowed, and approximately 40% had some. Study-wide points: Some patients who did not respond also had low normalized T-cell clonal expansion. At 0.1 to 3.0 mg/kg, clonal expansion of CD4+ and CD8+ blood T cells had occurred by week 6. Some of the lowest clonal expansion was seen in partial responders at 0.1-3.0 mg/kg.

With respect to this clone: Antigen unknown.

Per the germline V gene, CDR1 is SNHLY and CDR2 is FYNNEI. With 2 bases clipped from V and 6 bases from J, the junction kept 7 bases outside the gene matches. CDR3 length equals 16 residues. Clones were read by immunoSEQ multiplex PCR, and TCRdb kept only the in-frame ones, dropping some. The table has roughly 67,000 clones, roughly 90% seen once; the top ten hold approximately 9.3%. J is TRBJ2-3 and V is TRBV2; 11 bases line up with TRBD1. The material sequenced was CD4+ or CD8+ T cells sorted from blood, taken in a trial of the OX40 agonist ivuxolimab. This sequence was found in an adult with an advanced solid tumor such as melanoma, head and neck, liver or kidney cancer. For the CDR3, the DNA is TGTGCCAGCAGTGAATGGGGGACAGGGGGATCGGATACGCAGTATTTT. It yields the protein CASSEWGTGGSDTQYF.